This entry lists 16 T cell receptor beta chains sequenced from one sample in a study of blood T cell repertoires in COVID-19. The repertoire was sequenced with immunoSEQ multiplex PCR; TCRdb's copy has only in-frame clones and lacks some. The sample records hundreds of thousands of clones, almost 90% being singletons. The specimen sequenced was PBMCs or T cells enriched from blood (not recorded which). The receptors derive from a woman aged 45-65 years with acute COVID-19.

The chain employs TRBV28 and TRBJ1-2; a possible D gene is TRBD1 (6 bases). V was trimmed by 6 bases and J by 1 base, leaving 12 bases between them. The V gene's germline CDR1 is MDHEN and CDR2 SYDVKM. The length of the CDR3 is 14 residues. The CDR3 nucleotides read TGTGCCAGCAGGGACAGCAACAATAACTATGGCTACACCTTC. This codes for CASRDSNNNYGYTF.

The rearrangement uses TRBV29-1 and TRBJ2-5; a possible D gene is TRBD2 (7 bases). V was shortened by 3 bases and J by 7 bases, with 12 bases between the two germline ends. The CDR3 is 12 amino acids. Germline V lookup: CDR1 SQVTM, CDR2 ANQGSEA. The CDR3 DNA is TGCAGCGTTGATACGGGGGGCGGGACCCAGTACTTC. It translates to CSVDTGGGTQYF.

V is TRBV5-1 and J is TRBJ1-1, with TRBD1 as a possible D gene (6 bases). V was clipped by 4 bases and J by 2 bases, with 12 bases between them. The CDR3 spans 14 residues. The germline gives CDR1 SGHRS, CDR2 YFSETQ. The CDR3, as DNA: TGCGCCAGCAGCATACAGGGTCCCAACACTGAAGCTTTCTTT. Its translation: CASSIQGPNTEAFF.

This chain uses TRBV5-8 with TRBJ1-1; D not certain. Trimming left V 2 bases short and J 4 bases short, with 3 bases between. The germline V gene encodes CDR1 SGHTS and CDR2 YDEGEE. The CDR3 totals 11 residues. This chain's CDR3 is CASSFRTEAFF. The DNA of the CDR3 is TGTGCCAGCAGCTTTCGCACTGAAGCTTTCTTT.

The V and J genes are TRBV13 and TRBJ2-1; 9 bases match TRBD2. CDR1 PRHDT and CDR2 FYEKMQ come from the germline V gene (reference sequence). J lost 0 bases, V lost 3 bases, and 3 bases had no gene match. The CDR3 sequence is 16 residues long. As DNA, the CDR3 is TGTGCCAGCAGCTTTAGCGGGGGACGCTCCTACAATGAGCAGTTCTTC. It yields the protein CASSFSGGRSYNEQFF.

This chain uses TRBV6-5 with TRBJ1-2; 7 bases line up with TRBD1. In germline, CDR1 is MNHEY, CDR2 SVGAGI. Trimming at V came to 7 bases and at J to 7 bases, leaving 15 bases not matched to a gene. The CDR3 runs to 15 residues. This chain's CDR3 is CASTPKGAGSVGYTF. The CDR3 nucleotides read TGTGCCAGCACTCCAAAGGGGGCGGGATCGGTTGGCTACACCTTC.

The chain is built from TRBV19 and TRBJ2-1; 10 positions match TRBD2. Trimming took 6 bases from V and 0 from J; bases not matched to a gene: 5. In germline, CDR1 is LNHDA, CDR2 SQIVND (reference sequence). The CDR3 loop spans 16 amino acids. DNA of the CDR3: TGTGCCAGTAGAGGCATAGCGGGAGGCTCCTACAATGAGCAGTTCTTC. This sequence encodes CASRGIAGGSYNEQFF.

The chain is built from TRBV9 and TRBJ1-4; TRBD1 is a possible D gene (6 bases). In germline, CDR1 is SGDLS, CDR2 YYNGEE. With 0 bases removed from V and 6 bases from J, the gap between germline ends came to 15 bases. This CDR3 region has 16 residues. Written as DNA, the CDR3 is TGTGCCAGCAGCGTAGGGCCCAGGGGAGGGGATGAAAAACTGTTTTTT. Translation gives CASSVGPRGGDEKLFF.

This rearrangement joins TRBV5-1 to TRBJ2-3; D perhaps matches TRBD1 (6 bases). Between the trimmed V and J ends, which lost 5 bases and 3 bases, there was a span of 19 bases. CDR1 SGHRS and CDR2 YFSETQ come from the germline V gene. This CDR3 has 16 amino acids. The DNA for the CDR3 is TGCGCCAGCAGGCCCGGGACATCCCTTATAACAGATACGCAGTATTTT. It encodes CASRPGTSLITDTQYF. The full variable domain, completed using reference TRBV5-1 and TRBJ2-3, is KAGVTQTPRYLIKTRGQQVTLSCSPISGHRSVSWYQQTPGQGLQFLFEYFSETQRNKGNFPGRFSGRQFSNSRSEMNVSTLELGDSALYLCASRPGTSLITDTQYFGPGTRLTVL.

This clone was recorded once. The chain joins TRBV19 to TRBJ2-1; 10 bases fit TRBD2. Trimming at V came to 5 bases and at J to 7 bases, leaving 8 bases not matched to a gene. Germline CDR1 and CDR2: LNHDA and SQIVND (reference sequence). The CDR3 is made up of 15 amino acids. This CDR3 is CASSFRTSGINEQFF. For the CDR3, the DNA is TGTGCCAGTAGTTTCCGGACTAGCGGTATAAATGAGCAGTTCTTC.

The J gene is TRBJ1-1, the V gene TRBV7-8; 7 bases map to TRBD1. The junction had 3 bases not matched to a gene; V was cut back by 3 bases and J by 11 bases. This CDR3 is built from 11 residues. Germline V gives CDR1 SGHVS, CDR2 FQNEAQ. The CDR3 spells CASSFTGDAFF. CDR3 nucleotide sequence: TGTGCCAGCAGCTTTACAGGGGACGCTTTCTTT. The full variable domain, its missing parts supplied by reference TRBV7-8 and TRBJ1-1, is GAGVSQSPRYKVAKRGQDVALRCDPISGHVSLFWYQQALGQGPEFLTYFQNEAQLDKSGLPSDRFFAERPEGSVSTLKIQRTQQEDSAVYLCASSFTGDAFFGQGTRLTVV.

This clone has a handful of counts. The gene calls are TRBV6-5 and TRBJ2-5; D might be TRBD2 (5 bases). The CDR3 loop spans 14 amino acids. Deletions cut 0 bases from V and 4 bases from J, with 9 bases between. The V gene's germline CDR1 is MNHEY and CDR2 SVGAGI. The CDR3 coding sequence is TGTGCCAGCAGTTACTCGGGGAGCCCAGAGACCCAGTACTTC. Translating it yields CASSYSGSPETQYF.

The chain uses TRBV25-1 and TRBJ2-5, with unresolved D. Trimming left V 4 bases short and J 9 bases short, with 12 bases between. The germline gives CDR1 MGHDK, CDR2 SYGVNS. The CDR3 has 12 residues. CDR3: CASSAQDWAQYF. CDR3 bases: TGTGCCAGCAGTGCTCAGGATTGGGCCCAGTACTTC.

This clone has more than one count but fewer than ten. The chain recombines TRBV28 with TRBJ1-5; D possibly corresponds to TRBD1 (6 bases). V shed 5 bases and J shed 7 bases, with 15 bases lying between them. CDR1 MDHEN and CDR2 SYDVKM come from the germline V gene. The CDR3 runs to 14 residues. CDR3: CASSNTGIRQPQHF. The CDR3 nucleotides are TGTGCCAGCAGTAATACAGGGATTCGGCAGCCCCAGCATTTT.

The rearrangement joins TRBV15 to TRBJ1-3, with D uncertain. Germline values: CDR1 LNHNV, CDR2 YYDKDF (reference sequence). The V gene lost 0 bases and the J gene lost 2 bases, with 11 bases spanning the gap. The CDR3 covers 16 residues. The CDR3 here is CATSRDSEGPGNTIYF. The CDR3 region has the DNA TGTGCCACCAGCAGAGATTCAGAGGGCCCTGGAAACACCATATATTTT.

This chain connects TRBV7-3 to TRBJ2-1; 8 bases are a match to TRBD2. The CDR3 consists of 14 residues. With 5 bases clipped from V and 6 bases from J, the junction kept 6 bases outside the gene matches. Germline CDR1 reads SGHTA; CDR2 reads FQGTGA. The CDR3, as DNA: TGTGCCAGCAGCCTTGGACTAGCAACCAATGAGCAGTTCTTC. Its translation is CASSLGLATNEQFF.